The rows below give T cell receptor beta chains drawn from one sample of a study of spatial heterogeneity in lung cancer. TCRdb reprocessed the 5' RACE reads with MiXCR, giving one entry per CDR3 protein. The sample lists 30,000 to 45,000 distinct CDR3 sequences, 3.1% occurring once. The sequencing used normal lung tissue next to the tumor, collected at surgery. These receptors were collected from a male donor with early-stage non-small cell lung cancer. Each CDR3 is given with its conserved first and last residue. The D gene is left open where the match is weak. The size of a clone is reported for some rows only, either as once, few or many, or as a class for expanded clones.

clone_size: .
j_call: TRBJ2-5
v_call: TRBV6-5
d_call: .
cdr3_aa: CASSPLTGLETQYF
cdr3_nt: TGTGCCAGCAGCCCCTTAACAGGGTTAGAGACCCAGTACTTC

clone_size: many
j_call: TRBJ1-4
v_call: TRBV2
d_call: TRBD1
cdr3_aa: CASRFQGATNEKLFF
cdr3_nt: TGTGCCAGCAGATTCCAGGGGGCGACTAATGAAAAACTGTTTTTT

clone_size: few
j_call: TRBJ1-5
v_call: TRBV6-5
d_call: .
cdr3_aa: CASSPSRIQPQHF
cdr3_nt: TGTGCCAGCAGCCCCAGTAGGATTCAGCCCCAGCATTTT

clone_size: many
j_call: TRBJ2-2
v_call: TRBV6-4
d_call: .
cdr3_aa: CASSAYRAGELFF
cdr3_nt: TGTGCCAGCAGTGCCTACCGGGCCGGGGAGCTGTTTTTT

clone_size: many
j_call: TRBJ2-1
v_call: TRBV20-1
d_call: TRBD2
cdr3_aa: CSAGTSSYNEQFF
cdr3_nt: TGCAGTGCCGGGACTAGCTCCTACAATGAGCAGTTCTTC

clone_size: .
j_call: TRBJ2-5
v_call: TRBV11-3
d_call: .
cdr3_aa: CASSRGRETQYF
cdr3_nt: TGTGCCAGCAGCCGGGGCCGGGAGACCCAGTACTTC

clone_size: many
j_call: TRBJ2-1
v_call: TRBV27
d_call: .
cdr3_aa: CASSLSWGPFNEQFF
cdr3_nt: TGTGCCAGCAGTTTATCATGGGGCCCCTTCAATGAGCAGTTCTTC

clone_size: many
j_call: TRBJ2-4
v_call: TRBV28
d_call: TRBD1
cdr3_aa: CASSSYRGYDKNIQYF
cdr3_nt: TGTGCCAGCAGTTCTTACAGGGGATATGACAAAAACATTCAGTACTTC

clone_size: many
j_call: TRBJ1-1
v_call: TRBV7-3
d_call: .
cdr3_aa: CASSLTTSSAEAFF
cdr3_nt: TGTGCCAGCAGCTTAACTACGAGTTCGGCTGAAGCTTTCTTT

clone_size: many
j_call: TRBJ1-5
v_call: TRBV12-3/TRBV12-4
d_call: .
cdr3_aa: CASSGSSSNQPQHF
cdr3_nt: TGTGCCAGCAGCGGATCCTCTAGCAATCAGCCCCAGCATTTT

clone_size: many
j_call: TRBJ2-7
v_call: TRBV4-2
d_call: TRBD2
cdr3_aa: CASSPPTSELLGEQYF
cdr3_nt: TGTGCCAGCAGCCCGCCTACTAGCGAACTTTTGGGGGAGCAGTACTTC

clone_size: many
j_call: TRBJ2-3
v_call: TRBV20-1
d_call: TRBD2
cdr3_aa: CSAKDSGHGDTQYF
cdr3_nt: TGCAGTGCTAAGGATAGCGGGCATGGGGATACGCAGTATTTT

clone_size: many
j_call: TRBJ2-2
v_call: TRBV29-1
d_call: .
cdr3_aa: CSAQTPSNTGELFF
cdr3_nt: TGCAGCGCCCAAACCCCATCAAACACCGGGGAGCTGTTTTTT

clone_size: many
j_call: TRBJ1-1
v_call: TRBV28
d_call: .
cdr3_aa: CASSTKGRGGGTEAFF
cdr3_nt: TGTGCCAGCAGCACGAAGGGACGGGGAGGAGGAACTGAAGCTTTCTTT

clone_size: many
j_call: TRBJ2-1
v_call: TRBV12-3/TRBV12-4
d_call: .
cdr3_aa: CASSSGGPYNEQFF
cdr3_nt: TGTGCCAGCAGTTCGGGGGGCCCCTACAATGAGCAGTTCTTC

clone_size: many
j_call: TRBJ2-7
v_call: TRBV20-1
d_call: .
cdr3_aa: CSARQNSYEQYF
cdr3_nt: TGCAGTGCTAGACAGAACTCCTACGAGCAGTACTTC

clone_size: many
j_call: TRBJ1-6
v_call: TRBV7-8
d_call: .
cdr3_aa: CASSLAGGVNSPLHF
cdr3_nt: TGTGCCAGCAGCTTAGCAGGGGGTGTTAATTCACCCCTCCACTTT

clone_size: many
j_call: TRBJ1-2
v_call: TRBV6-5
d_call: .
cdr3_aa: CASKRSLNYGYTF
cdr3_nt: TGTGCCAGCAAAAGGAGCCTTAACTATGGCTACACCTTC

clone_size: many
j_call: TRBJ2-2
v_call: TRBV15
d_call: .
cdr3_aa: CATSRDVGNTGELFF
cdr3_nt: TGTGCCACCAGCAGAGATGTCGGGAACACCGGGGAGCTGTTTTTT

clone_size: many
j_call: TRBJ1-2
v_call: TRBV12-3/TRBV12-4
d_call: TRBD1
cdr3_aa: CASSRNRGRALNGYTF
cdr3_nt: TGTGCCAGCAGTCGTAACAGGGGGCGCGCGTTGAATGGCTACACCTTC

clone_size: many
j_call: TRBJ2-1
v_call: TRBV20-1
d_call: TRBD2
cdr3_aa: CSAMQTSGYNEQFF
cdr3_nt: TGCAGTGCAATGCAGACTAGCGGTTACAATGAGCAGTTCTTC

clone_size: many
j_call: TRBJ1-6
v_call: TRBV25-1
d_call: .
cdr3_aa: CASHRNGPLHF
cdr3_nt: TGTGCCAGCCACCGAAATGGACCCCTCCACTTT

clone_size: few
j_call: TRBJ2-2
v_call: TRBV7-3
d_call: .
cdr3_aa: CASSLTSGTNTGELFF
cdr3_nt: TGTGCCAGCAGCTTAACCAGTGGGACGAACACCGGGGAGCTGTTTTTT

clone_size: many
j_call: TRBJ2-7
v_call: TRBV4-2
d_call: .
cdr3_aa: CASSQQWTDTYEQYF
cdr3_nt: TGTGCCAGCAGCCAGCAGTGGACAGACACCTACGAGCAGTACTTC

clone_size: many
j_call: TRBJ2-5
v_call: TRBV6-2/TRBV6-3
d_call: TRBD2
cdr3_aa: CASSRTSSQETQYF
cdr3_nt: TGTGCCAGCAGCCGGACTAGCAGTCAAGAGACCCAGTACTTC

clone_size: many
j_call: TRBJ1-2
v_call: TRBV11-2
d_call: .
cdr3_aa: CASSFTGTSYGYTF
cdr3_nt: TGTGCCAGCAGCTTTACCGGGACAAGCTATGGCTACACCTTC

clone_size: medium-sized
j_call: TRBJ2-4
v_call: TRBV20-1
d_call: .
cdr3_aa: CSAKDTRDIQYF
cdr3_nt: TGCAGTGCTAAGGACACGAGGGACATTCAGTACTTC

clone_size: many
j_call: TRBJ2-3
v_call: TRBV5-1
d_call: .
cdr3_aa: CASSLRIASTDTQYF
cdr3_nt: TGCGCCAGCAGCTTGCGAATAGCCAGCACAGATACGCAGTATTTT

clone_size: many
j_call: TRBJ2-5
v_call: TRBV15
d_call: .
cdr3_aa: CATSRVGQSTQYF
cdr3_nt: TGTGCCACCAGCAGAGTTGGTCAATCCACCCAGTACTTC

clone_size: .
j_call: TRBJ1-6
v_call: TRBV30
d_call: .
cdr3_aa: CAWSGLTGNSPLHF
cdr3_nt: TGTGCCTGGAGTGGGCTGACGGGGAATTCACCCCTCCACTTT

clone_size: many
j_call: TRBJ2-1
v_call: TRBV11-2
d_call: .
cdr3_aa: CASSLERGDHEQFF
cdr3_nt: TGTGCCAGCAGCTTAGAGAGGGGGGACCATGAGCAGTTCTTC

clone_size: many
j_call: TRBJ2-5
v_call: TRBV6-1
d_call: TRBD2
cdr3_aa: CASIPIWLAGETQYF
cdr3_nt: TGTGCCAGCATCCCTATATGGCTAGCGGGGGAGACCCAGTACTTC

clone_size: many
j_call: TRBJ1-1
v_call: TRBV6-1
d_call: .
cdr3_aa: CASSEAWDTKAFF
cdr3_nt: TGTGCCAGCAGTGAAGCGTGGGACACAAAAGCTTTCTTT